This is a list of T cell receptor beta chains from one sample in a study of radiation and T cells in renal cell carcinoma. The protocol was immunoSEQ multiplex PCR, while the TCRdb copy is restricted to in-frame clones and leaves out a portion. The data contain about 150,000 clones, about 87% of them singletons. Sample: blood, taken from a patient whose treatment included radiotherapy and nephrectomy. These TCRs come from a woman aged 65 to 85 with renal cell carcinoma. CDR3s include the opening cysteine and the closing phenylalanine or tryptophan. The D gene is left open where the match is weak. Part of the rows lack a size; the others show once, few, many or a class for expanded clones.

>TRBJ1-1|-|few|TRBV7-6
CASRPFNQGNTEAFF
TGTGCCAGCAGACCATTCAATCAGGGAAACACTGAAGCTTTCTTT
>TRBJ1-2|-|-|TRBV30
CAWSDRPNYGYTF
TGTGCCTGGAGCGACCGACCCAACTATGGCTACACCTTC
>TRBJ1-2|-|-|TRBV19
CASSIPGVSYGYTF
TGTGCCAGTAGTATACCGGGAGTCTCCTATGGCTACACCTTC
>TRBJ2-7|TRBD1|once|TRBV19
CASSRTGVPYEQYF
TGTGCCAGTAGTAGGACAGGAGTCCCCTACGAGCAGTACTTC
>TRBJ1-1|TRBD1|once|TRBV4-1
CASSQDIPGGASTEAFF
TGCGCCAGCAGCCAAGATATCCCAGGGGGGGCGAGCACTGAAGCTTTCTTT
>TRBJ2-2|-|-|TRBV6-5
CASNAGQTNTGELFF
TGTGCCAGCAACGCGGGACAGACGAACACCGGGGAGCTGTTTTTT
>TRBJ1-1|-|-|TRBV19
CASNLLGGLNTEAFF
TGTGCCAGTAATCTTCTGGGCGGGTTGAACACTGAAGCTTTCTTT
>TRBJ2-1|TRBD2|once|TRBV19
CASNGGGGYNEQFF
TGTGCCAGTAATGGCGGGGGGGGGTACAATGAGCAGTTCTTC
>TRBJ2-5|TRBD1|-|TRBV7-2
CASRRTGGPQETQYF
TGTGCCAGCAGACGGACAGGGGGCCCCCAAGAGACCCAGTACTTC
>TRBJ2-3|-|-|TRBV9
CASSVGPRLGQTDTQYF
TGTGCCAGCAGCGTAGGCCCCAGACTTGGGCAGACAGATACGCAGTATTTT
>TRBJ2-3|TRBD1|-|TRBV27
CASSPRTGGGTDTQYF
TGTGCCAGCAGCCCGAGGACAGGGGGCGGCACAGATACGCAGTATTTT
>TRBJ2-2|TRBD2|-|TRBV7-2
CASTPGGRNTGELFF
TGTGCCAGCACCCCGGGCGGGAGGAACACCGGGGAGCTGTTTTTT
>TRBJ2-6|-|once|TRBV7-8
CASSSWGAVSGANVLTF
TGTGCCAGCAGCTCGTGGGGGGCGGTCTCTGGGGCCAACGTCCTGACTTTC
>TRBJ2-1|-|few|TRBV7-6
CASSLVPGGTAYNEQFF
TGTGCCAGCAGCTTAGTCCCCGGCGGAACCGCCTACAATGAGCAGTTCTTC
>TRBJ1-1|-|-|TRBV5-6
CASSSRPNTEAFF
TGTGCCAGCAGCTCGCGACCGAACACTGAAGCTTTCTTT
>TRBJ1-6|-|-|TRBV6-1
CASHSGGGNGSPLHF
TGTGCCAGCCATTCCGGGGGGGGGAACGGATCACCCCTCCACTTT
>TRBJ2-3|-|-|TRBV18
CASSPDGSDTQYF
TGTGCCAGCTCACCAGACGGCTCAGATACGCAGTATTTT
>TRBJ1-2|-|-|TRBV5-1
CASSAGGGGYTF
TGCGCCAGCAGCGCGGGGGGCGGAGGCTACACCTTC
>TRBJ2-1|-|once|TRBV5-1
CASSWSHVYEQFF
TGCGCCAGCAGCTGGTCACATGTCTATGAGCAGTTCTTC
>TRBJ1-5|TRBD1|-|TRBV28
CASSSGQGVDQPQHF
TGTGCCAGCAGCTCAGGACAGGGGGTAGATCAGCCCCAGCATTTT
>TRBJ2-6|TRBD2|-|TRBV27
CASRTVAGNVLTF
TGTGCCAGCAGGACTGTAGCGGGGAACGTCCTGACTTTC
>TRBJ2-1|-|-|TRBV28
CASSSPTTKPGGSYNEQFF
TGTGCCAGCAGTTCACCCACAACAAAACCGGGTGGCTCCTACAATGAGCAGTTCTTC
>TRBJ2-4|TRBD2|-|TRBV7-8
CASSPFPPGTSGSLAKNIQYF
TGTGCCAGCAGCCCATTTCCCCCGGGGACTAGCGGGTCCCTAGCCAAAAACATTCAGTACTTC
>TRBJ1-2|-|once|TRBV5-4
CASSPDQANYGYTF
TGTGCCAGCAGCCCGGACCAGGCTAACTATGGCTACACCTTC
>TRBJ2-2|-|-|TRBV19
CASRYRMNTGELFF
TGTGCCAGTAGATACAGGATGAACACCGGGGAGCTGTTTTTT
>TRBJ2-2|-|-|TRBV7-6
CASSPSRVGTGELFF
TGTGCCAGCAGCCCCTCGAGGGTTGGGACCGGGGAGCTGTTTTTT
>TRBJ2-2|-|-|TRBV7-2
CASSLESSPGELFF
TGTGCCAGCAGCTTAGAGAGCTCTCCCGGGGAGCTGTTTTTT
>TRBJ1-3|-|-|TRBV30
CAWSLGGSAGNTIYF
TGTGCCTGGAGCCTTGGGGGGAGTGCTGGAAACACCATATATTTT
>TRBJ1-2|TRBD1|-|TRBV6-5
CASKRRDRGNYGYTF
TGTGCCAGCAAGAGGAGGGACAGGGGGAACTATGGCTACACCTTC
>TRBJ1-3|-|few|TRBV6-1
CASSGDSGLSGNTIYF
TGTGCCAGCAGTGGGGATTCCGGCCTCTCTGGAAACACCATATATTTT
>TRBJ1-2|-|-|TRBV30
CAWSVGQGLSYTF
TGTGCCTGGAGTGTAGGACAAGGGCTGAGCTACACCTTC
>TRBJ1-2|-|-|TRBV5-1
CASSSGTKLNYGYTF
TGCGCCAGCAGCTCCGGGACCAAACTTAACTATGGCTACACCTTC
>TRBJ2-7|-|-|TRBV4-3
CASSQDVARSYEQYF
TGCGCCAGCAGCCAAGACGTGGCCCGCTCCTACGAGCAGTACTTC
>TRBJ1-3|-|-|TRBV4-1
CASSQPLTVRNTIYF
TGCGCCAGCAGTCAACCGTTGACAGTTAGAAACACCATATATTTT
>TRBJ2-1|-|-|TRBV15
CATSGGRGNEQFF
TGTGCCACCAGCGGAGGGCGAGGGAATGAGCAGTTCTTC
>TRBJ2-4|-|-|TRBV7-2
CASSLRPQEFQYF
TGTGCCAGCAGCCTTCGGCCCCAGGAATTTCAGTACTTC
>TRBJ1-2|-|-|TRBV5-4
CASSLGQRNGYTF
TGTGCCAGCAGCTTGGGGCAGAGAAATGGCTACACCTTC
>TRBJ1-5|TRBD1|-|TRBV10-3
CAISGTGQHQPQHF
TGTGCCATCAGTGGGACAGGCCAACATCAGCCCCAGCATTTT
>TRBJ1-1|-|once|TRBV4-2
CASSQRTVNTEAFF
TGTGCCAGCAGCCAAAGGACTGTGAACACTGAAGCTTTCTTT
>TRBJ1-1|-|-|TRBV4-3
CASSQTPGFVNTEAFF
TGCGCCAGCAGCCAAACCCCGGGTTTCGTGAACACTGAAGCTTTCTTT
>TRBJ2-7|TRBD2|once|TRBV30
CACILAGSPLGQYF
TGTGCCTGTATACTAGCGGGGTCCCCCTTAGGGCAGTACTTC
>TRBJ2-7|-|-|TRBV27
CASSSTAYEQYF
TGTGCCAGCAGCTCCACAGCCTACGAGCAGTACTTC
>TRBJ1-2|-|-|TRBV7-7
CASSLANQLQIYGYTF
TGTGCTAGCAGCTTAGCGAACCAACTACAGATCTATGGCTACACCTTC
>TRBJ2-3|TRBD2|-|TRBV7-7
CASSLGSASGGTDTQYF
TGTGCTAGCAGCTTAGGGTCTGCTAGCGGGGGCACAGATACGCAGTATTTT
>TRBJ2-5|TRBD2|-|TRBV7-2
CASSLTRGGLVQETQYF
TGTGCCAGCAGCTTAACGCGGGGGGGCTTGGTCCAAGAGACCCAGTACTTC
>TRBJ1-1|TRBD1|-|TRBV5-4
CASSGTGGSEAFF
TGTGCCAGCAGCGGGACAGGAGGTTCTGAAGCTTTCTTT
>TRBJ1-2|-|-|TRBV30
CAWMGGGYTF
TGTGCCTGGATGGGAGGGGGCTACACCTTC
>TRBJ1-2|-|-|TRBV19
CASSIGRSNYGYTF
TGTGCCAGTAGTATAGGTCGGAGTAACTATGGCTACACCTTC
>TRBJ2-3|TRBD2|-|TRBV19
CASSTIPGLAGDTQYF
TGTGCCAGTAGTACCATCCCGGGACTAGCGGGAGATACGCAGTATTTT
>TRBJ2-7|TRBD1|-|TRBV13
CASTRQGLGEQYF
TGTGCCAGCACCCGACAGGGGCTAGGCGAGCAGTACTTC
>TRBJ1-6|-|-|TRBV27
CASSLLGTATPLHF
TGTGCCAGCAGTCTACTCGGGACGGCAACACCCCTCCACTTT
>TRBJ1-3|TRBD1|-|TRBV28
CASTNDRVGNTIYF
TGTGCCAGCACCAACGACAGGGTTGGAAACACCATATATTTT
>TRBJ1-1|TRBD1|-|TRBV2
CASSLGQGRMNTEAFF
TGTGCCAGCAGTCTCGGACAGGGGCGTATGAACACTGAAGCTTTCTTT
>TRBJ2-4|-|-|TRBV29-1
CSVNIQYF
TGCAGCGTGAACATTCAGTACTTC